This T cell receptor (beta chain) is drawn from a study of PD-L1 blockade in urothelial cancer. Study at large: Between 0 and 3 chemotherapy regimens preceded treatment for each patient.

As to time point: pretreatment peripheral blood. Clones were read by immunoSEQ multiplex PCR, and TCRdb kept only the in-frame ones, dropping some. The sample shows roughly 130,000 clones, approximately 84% of them seen only once. The germline gives CDR1 SGDLS, CDR2 YYNGEE. The V and J ends lost 3 bases and 4 bases respectively, with 8 bases between them. This CDR3 has 13 amino acids. This chain links TRBV9 with TRBJ1-3, with D uncertain. Sequencing was performed on PBMCs, taken around atezolizumab (anti-PD-L1) treatment. The TCR comes from a man aged 50 to 60 with urothelial cancer. CDR3 DNA sequence: TGTGCCAGCAGCGAGAGAGGAGGAAACACCATATATTTT. Translated, it gives CASSERGGNTIYF.